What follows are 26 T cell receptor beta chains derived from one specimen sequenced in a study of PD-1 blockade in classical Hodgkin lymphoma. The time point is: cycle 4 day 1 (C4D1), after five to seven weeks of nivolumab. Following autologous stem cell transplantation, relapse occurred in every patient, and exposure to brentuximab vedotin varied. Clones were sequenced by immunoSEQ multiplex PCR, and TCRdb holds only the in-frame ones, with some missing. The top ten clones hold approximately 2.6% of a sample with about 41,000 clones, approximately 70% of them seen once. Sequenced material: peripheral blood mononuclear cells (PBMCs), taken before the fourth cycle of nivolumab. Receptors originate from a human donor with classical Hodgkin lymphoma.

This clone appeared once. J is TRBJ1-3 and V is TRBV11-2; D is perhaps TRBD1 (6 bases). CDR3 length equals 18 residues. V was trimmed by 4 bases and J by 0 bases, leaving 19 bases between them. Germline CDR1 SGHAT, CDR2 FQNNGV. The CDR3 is CASSSNRAVFGSGNTIYF. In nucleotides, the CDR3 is TGTGCCAGCAGCTCAAACAGGGCCGTTTTCGGCTCTGGAAACACCATATATTTT.

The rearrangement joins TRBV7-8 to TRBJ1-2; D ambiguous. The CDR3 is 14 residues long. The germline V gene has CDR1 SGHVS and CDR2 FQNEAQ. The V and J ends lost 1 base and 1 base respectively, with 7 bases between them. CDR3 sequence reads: CASSLVPDNYGYTF. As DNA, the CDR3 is TGTGCCAGCAGCTTAGTTCCAGATAACTATGGCTACACCTTC.

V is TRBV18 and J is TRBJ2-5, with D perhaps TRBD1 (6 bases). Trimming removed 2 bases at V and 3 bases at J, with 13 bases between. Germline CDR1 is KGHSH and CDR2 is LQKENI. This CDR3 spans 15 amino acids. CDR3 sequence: CASSPNPPGEETQYF. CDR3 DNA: TGTGCCAGCTCACCAAATCCCCCAGGGGAAGAGACCCAGTACTTC.

This CDR3 reads CASSLEVESREQYF. DNA for the CDR3: TGTGCCAGCAGTTTGGAGGTAGAGTCCAGGGAGCAGTACTTC. The V call is TRBV28, the J call TRBJ2-7, with D perhaps TRBD2 (5 bases). Germline V gives CDR1 MDHEN, CDR2 SYDVKM. CDR3 length equals 14 residues. V was cut by 3 bases and J by 7 bases, with 16 bases left in between. Drawing the rest from reference TRBV28 and TRBJ2-7, the complete variable domain is DVKVTQSSRYLVKRTGEKVFLECVQDMDHENMFWYRQDPGLGLRLIYFSYDVKMKEKGDIPEGYSVSREKKERFSLILESASTNQTSMYLCASSLEVESREQYFGPGTRLTVT.

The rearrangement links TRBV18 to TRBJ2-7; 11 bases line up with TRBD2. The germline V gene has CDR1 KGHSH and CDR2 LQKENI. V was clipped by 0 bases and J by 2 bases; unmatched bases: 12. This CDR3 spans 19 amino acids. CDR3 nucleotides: TGTGCCAGCTCACCACCGGGACAGGGAATTAGCGGGGGGGCCTACGAGCAGTACTTC. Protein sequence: CASSPPGQGISGGAYEQYF.

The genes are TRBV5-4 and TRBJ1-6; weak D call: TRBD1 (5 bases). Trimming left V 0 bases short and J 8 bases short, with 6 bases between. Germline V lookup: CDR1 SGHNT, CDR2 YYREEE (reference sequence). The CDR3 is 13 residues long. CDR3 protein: CASSLARDSPLHF. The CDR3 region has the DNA TGTGCCAGCAGCTTGGCCAGGGATTCACCCCTCCACTTT.

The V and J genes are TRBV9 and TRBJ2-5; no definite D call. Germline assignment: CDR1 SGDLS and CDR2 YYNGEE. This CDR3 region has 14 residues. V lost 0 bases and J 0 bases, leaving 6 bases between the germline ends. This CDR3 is CASSVVDDQETQYF. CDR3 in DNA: TGTGCCAGCAGCGTAGTTGATGACCAAGAGACCCAGTACTTC.

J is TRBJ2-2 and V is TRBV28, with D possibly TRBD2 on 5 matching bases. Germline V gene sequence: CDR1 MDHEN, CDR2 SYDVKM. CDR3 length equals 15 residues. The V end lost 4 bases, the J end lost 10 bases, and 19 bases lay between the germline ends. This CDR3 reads CASSSRPYGVVELFF. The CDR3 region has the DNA TGTGCCAGCAGTTCACGCCCCTACGGGGTCGTGGAGCTGTTTTTT. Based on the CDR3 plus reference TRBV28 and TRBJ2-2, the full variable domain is DVKVTQSSRYLVKRTGEKVFLECVQDMDHENMFWYRQDPGLGLRLIYFSYDVKMKEKGDIPEGYSVSREKKERFSLILESASTNQTSMYLCASSSRPYGVVELFFGEGSRLTVL.

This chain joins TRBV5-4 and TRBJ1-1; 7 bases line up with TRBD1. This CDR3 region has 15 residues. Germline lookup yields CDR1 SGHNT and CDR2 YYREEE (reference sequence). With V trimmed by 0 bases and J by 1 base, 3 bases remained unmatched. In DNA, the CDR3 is TGTGCCAGCAGCTTGGGGGGACAGTCGAACACTGAAGCTTTCTTT. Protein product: CASSLGGQSNTEAFF. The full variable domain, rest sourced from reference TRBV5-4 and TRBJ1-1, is ETGVTQSPTHLIKTRGQQVTLRCSSQSGHNTVSWYQQALGQGPQFIFQYYREEENGRGNFPPRFSGLQFPNYSSELNVNALELDDSALYLCASSLGGQSNTEAFFGQGTRLTVV.

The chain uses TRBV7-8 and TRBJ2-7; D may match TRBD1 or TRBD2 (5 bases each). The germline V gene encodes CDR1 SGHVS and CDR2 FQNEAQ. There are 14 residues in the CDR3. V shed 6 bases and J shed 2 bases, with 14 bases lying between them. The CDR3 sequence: CASSHGDGAYEQYF. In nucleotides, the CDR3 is TGTGCCAGCAGTCACGGGGACGGGGCCTACGAGCAGTACTTC. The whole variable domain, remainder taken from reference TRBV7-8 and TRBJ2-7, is GAGVSQSPRYKVAKRGQDVALRCDPISGHVSLFWYQQALGQGPEFLTYFQNEAQLDKSGLPSDRFFAERPEGSVSTLKIQRTQQEDSAVYLCASSHGDGAYEQYFGPGTRLTVT.

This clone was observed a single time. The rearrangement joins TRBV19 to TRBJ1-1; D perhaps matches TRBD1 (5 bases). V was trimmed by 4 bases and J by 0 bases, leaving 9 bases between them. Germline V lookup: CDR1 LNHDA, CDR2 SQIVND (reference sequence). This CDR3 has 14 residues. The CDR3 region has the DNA TGTGCCAGTAGTAAGGGACGGTTGAACACTGAAGCTTTCTTT. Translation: CASSKGRLNTEAFF.

CDR3 bases: TGTGCCAGCAGTGATCGCGGTTGGCCTAACTGGGAAGCTTTCTTT. Amino acid sequence: CASSDRGWPNWEAFF. This chain uses TRBV2 with TRBJ1-1; D is undetermined. Germline lookup yields CDR1 SNHLY and CDR2 FYNNEI. V lost 3 bases and J 8 bases, leaving 19 bases between the germline ends. The CDR3 extends over 15 amino acids. Full variable domain (outside the CDR3, taken from reference TRBV2 and TRBJ1-1): EPEVTQTPSHQVTQMGQEVILRCVPISNHLYFYWYRQILGQKVEFLVSFYNNEISEKSEIFDDQFSVERPDGSNFTLKIRSTKLEDSAMYFCASSDRGWPNWEAFFGQGTRLTVV.

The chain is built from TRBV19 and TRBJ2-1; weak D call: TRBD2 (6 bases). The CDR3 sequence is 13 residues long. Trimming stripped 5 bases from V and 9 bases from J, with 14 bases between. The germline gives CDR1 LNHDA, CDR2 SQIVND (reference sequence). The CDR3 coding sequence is TGTGCCAGTAGTCCAGGAGGGGCTGTTGAGCAGTTCTTC. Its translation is CASSPGGAVEQFF.

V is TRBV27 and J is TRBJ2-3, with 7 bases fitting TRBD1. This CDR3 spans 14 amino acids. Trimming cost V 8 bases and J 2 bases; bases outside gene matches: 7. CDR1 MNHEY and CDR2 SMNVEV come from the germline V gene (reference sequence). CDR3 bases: TGTGCCAGCCGGACAGGTGGCGTCACAGATACGCAGTATTTT. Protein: CASRTGGVTDTQYF.

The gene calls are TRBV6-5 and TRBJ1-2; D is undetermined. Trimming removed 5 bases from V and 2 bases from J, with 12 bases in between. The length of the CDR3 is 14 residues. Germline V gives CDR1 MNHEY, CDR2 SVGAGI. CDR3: CASSPETTNYGYTF. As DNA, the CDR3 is TGTGCCAGCAGTCCCGAAACAACGAACTATGGCTACACCTTC.

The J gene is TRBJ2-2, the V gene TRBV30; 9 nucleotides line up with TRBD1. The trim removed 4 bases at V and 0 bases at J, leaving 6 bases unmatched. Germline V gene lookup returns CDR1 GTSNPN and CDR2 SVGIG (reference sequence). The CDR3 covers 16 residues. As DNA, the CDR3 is TGTGCCTGGATCGGACAGGGGACTCCGAACACCGGGGAGCTGTTTTTT. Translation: CAWIGQGTPNTGELFF.

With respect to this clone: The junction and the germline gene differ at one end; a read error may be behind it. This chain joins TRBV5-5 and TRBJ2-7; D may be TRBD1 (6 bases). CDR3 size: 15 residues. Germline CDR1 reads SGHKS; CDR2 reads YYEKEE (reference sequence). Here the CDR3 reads CASSLPGAGVYEQYF. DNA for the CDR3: TGCGCCAGCAGCCTACCCGGGGCAGGGGTTTACGAGCAGTACTTC. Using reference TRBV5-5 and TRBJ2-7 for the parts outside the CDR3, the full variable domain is DAGVTQSPTHLIKTRGQQVTLRCSPISGHKSVSWYQQVLGQGPQFIFQYYEKEERGRGNFPDRFSARQFPNYSSELNVNALLLGDSALYLCASSLPGAGVYEQYFGPGTRLTVT.

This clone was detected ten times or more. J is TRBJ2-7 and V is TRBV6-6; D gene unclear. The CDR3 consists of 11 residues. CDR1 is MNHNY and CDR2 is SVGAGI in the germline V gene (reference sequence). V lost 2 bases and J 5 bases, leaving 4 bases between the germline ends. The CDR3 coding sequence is TGTGCCAGCAGTTACACGAACGAGCAGTACTTC. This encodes CASSYTNEQYF.

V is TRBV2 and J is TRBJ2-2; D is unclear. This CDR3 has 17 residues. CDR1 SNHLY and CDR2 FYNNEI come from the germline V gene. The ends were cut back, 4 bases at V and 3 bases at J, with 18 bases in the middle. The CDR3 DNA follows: TGTGCCAGCAGTGTAACTGCTTGGCCAGATCACACCGGGGAGCTGTTTTTT. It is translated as CASSVTAWPDHTGELFF.

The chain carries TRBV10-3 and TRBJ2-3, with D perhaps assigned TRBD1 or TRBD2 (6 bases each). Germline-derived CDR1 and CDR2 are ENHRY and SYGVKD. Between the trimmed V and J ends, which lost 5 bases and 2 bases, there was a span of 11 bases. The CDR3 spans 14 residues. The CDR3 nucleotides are TGTGCCATCAGTATGGGGGGCCTCACAGATACGCAGTATTTT. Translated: CAISMGGLTDTQYF.

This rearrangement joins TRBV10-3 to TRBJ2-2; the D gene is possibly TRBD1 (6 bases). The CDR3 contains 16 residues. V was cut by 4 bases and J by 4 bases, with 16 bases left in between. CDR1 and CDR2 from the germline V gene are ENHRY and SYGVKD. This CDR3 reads CAISVQTGHLTGELFF. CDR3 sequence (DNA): TGTGCCATCAGTGTGCAGACGGGACATCTCACCGGGGAGCTGTTTTTT.

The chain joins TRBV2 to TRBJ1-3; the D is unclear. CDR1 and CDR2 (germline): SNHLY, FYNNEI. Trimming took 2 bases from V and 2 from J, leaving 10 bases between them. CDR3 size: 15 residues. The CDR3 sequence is CASSENPTAGNTIYF. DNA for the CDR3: TGTGCCAGCAGTGAAAACCCTACGGCTGGAAACACCATATATTTT.

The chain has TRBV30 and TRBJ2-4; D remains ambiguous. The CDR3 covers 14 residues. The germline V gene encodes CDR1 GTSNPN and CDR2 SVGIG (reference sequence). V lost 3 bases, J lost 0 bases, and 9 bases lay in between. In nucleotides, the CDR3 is TGTGCCTGGAGGGGAAGAATAGCCAAAAACATTCAGTACTTC. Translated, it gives CAWRGRIAKNIQYF.

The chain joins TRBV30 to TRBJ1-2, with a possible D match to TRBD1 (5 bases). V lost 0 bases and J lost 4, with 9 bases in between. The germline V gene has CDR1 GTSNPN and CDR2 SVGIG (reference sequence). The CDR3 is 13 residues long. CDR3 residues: CAWSVSDSYGYTF. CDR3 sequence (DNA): TGTGCCTGGAGTGTAAGTGACAGCTATGGCTACACCTTC.

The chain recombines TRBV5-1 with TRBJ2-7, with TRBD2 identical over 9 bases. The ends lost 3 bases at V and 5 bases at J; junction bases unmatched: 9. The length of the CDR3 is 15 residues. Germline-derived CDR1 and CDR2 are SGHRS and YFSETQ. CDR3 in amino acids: CASSSLTTSGDEQYF. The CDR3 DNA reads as TGCGCCAGCAGCTCGTTGACGACTAGCGGTGACGAGCAGTACTTC.

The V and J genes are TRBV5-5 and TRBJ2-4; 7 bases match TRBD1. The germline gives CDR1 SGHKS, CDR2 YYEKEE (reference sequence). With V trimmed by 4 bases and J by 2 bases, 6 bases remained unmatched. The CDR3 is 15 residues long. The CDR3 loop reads CASSPLTGTKNIQYF. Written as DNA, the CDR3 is TGTGCCAGCAGCCCGCTGACAGGGACCAAAAACATTCAGTACTTC.